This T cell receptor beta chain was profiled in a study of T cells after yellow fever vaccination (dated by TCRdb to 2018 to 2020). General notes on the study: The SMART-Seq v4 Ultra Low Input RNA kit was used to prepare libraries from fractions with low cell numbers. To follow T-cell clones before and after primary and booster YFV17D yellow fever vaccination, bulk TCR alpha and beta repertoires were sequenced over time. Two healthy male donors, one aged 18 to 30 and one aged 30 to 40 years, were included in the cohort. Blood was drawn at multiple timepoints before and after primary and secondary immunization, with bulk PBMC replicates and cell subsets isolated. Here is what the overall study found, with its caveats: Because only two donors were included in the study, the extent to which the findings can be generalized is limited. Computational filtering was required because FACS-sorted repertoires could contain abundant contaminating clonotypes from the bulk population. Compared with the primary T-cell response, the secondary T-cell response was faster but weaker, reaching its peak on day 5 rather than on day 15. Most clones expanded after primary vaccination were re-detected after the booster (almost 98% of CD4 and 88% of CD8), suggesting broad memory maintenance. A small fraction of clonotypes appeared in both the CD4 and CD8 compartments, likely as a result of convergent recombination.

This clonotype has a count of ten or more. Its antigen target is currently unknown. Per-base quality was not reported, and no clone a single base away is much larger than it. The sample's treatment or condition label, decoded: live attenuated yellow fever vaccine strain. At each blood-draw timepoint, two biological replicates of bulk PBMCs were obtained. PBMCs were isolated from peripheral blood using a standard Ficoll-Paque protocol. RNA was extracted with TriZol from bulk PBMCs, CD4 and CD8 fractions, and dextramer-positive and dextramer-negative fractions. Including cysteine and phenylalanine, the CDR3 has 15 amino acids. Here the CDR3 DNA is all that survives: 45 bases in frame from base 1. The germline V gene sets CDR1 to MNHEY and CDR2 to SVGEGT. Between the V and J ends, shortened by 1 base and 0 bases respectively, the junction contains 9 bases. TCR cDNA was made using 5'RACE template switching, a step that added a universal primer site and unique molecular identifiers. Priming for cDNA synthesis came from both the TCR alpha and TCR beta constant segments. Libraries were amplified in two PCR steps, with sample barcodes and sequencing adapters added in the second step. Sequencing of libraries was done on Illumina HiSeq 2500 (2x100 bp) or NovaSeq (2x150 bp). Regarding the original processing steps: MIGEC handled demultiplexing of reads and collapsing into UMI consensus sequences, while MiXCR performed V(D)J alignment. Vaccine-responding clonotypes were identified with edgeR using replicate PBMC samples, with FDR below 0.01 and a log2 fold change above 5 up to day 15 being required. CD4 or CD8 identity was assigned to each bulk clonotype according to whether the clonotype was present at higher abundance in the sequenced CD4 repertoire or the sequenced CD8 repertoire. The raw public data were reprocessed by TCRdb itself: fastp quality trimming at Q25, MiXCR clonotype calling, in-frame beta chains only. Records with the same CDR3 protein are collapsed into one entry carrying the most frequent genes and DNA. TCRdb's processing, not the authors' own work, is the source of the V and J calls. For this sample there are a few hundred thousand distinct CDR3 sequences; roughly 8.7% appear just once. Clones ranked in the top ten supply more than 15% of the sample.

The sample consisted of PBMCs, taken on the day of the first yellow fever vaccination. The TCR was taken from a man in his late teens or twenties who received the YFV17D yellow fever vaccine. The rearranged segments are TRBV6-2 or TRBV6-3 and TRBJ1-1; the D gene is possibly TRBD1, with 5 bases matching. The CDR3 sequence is CASSYFIGVNTEAFF. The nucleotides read TGTGCCAGCAGTTACTTCATAGGGGTGAACACTGAAGCTTTCTTT.